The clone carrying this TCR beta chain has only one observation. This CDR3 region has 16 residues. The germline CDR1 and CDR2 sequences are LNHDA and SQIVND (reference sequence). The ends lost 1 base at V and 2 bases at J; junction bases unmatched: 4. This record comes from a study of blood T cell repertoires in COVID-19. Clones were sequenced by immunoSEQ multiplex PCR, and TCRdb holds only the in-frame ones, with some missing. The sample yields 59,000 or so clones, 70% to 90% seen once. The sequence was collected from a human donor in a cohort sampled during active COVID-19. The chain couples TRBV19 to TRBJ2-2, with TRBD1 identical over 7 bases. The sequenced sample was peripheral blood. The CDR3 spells CASSIGGTANTGELFF. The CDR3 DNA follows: TGTGCCAGTAGTATAGGTGGGACAGCCAACACCGGGGAGCTGTTTTTT.